This T cell receptor beta chain was identified in a study of blood T cell repertoires in COVID-19. Turning to the study itself: The United States, Italy and Spain were the sources of the acute and convalescent COVID-19 samples. PBMCs, B-cell-depleted T cells, or T cells provided the cDNA or gDNA that made up the material.

The germline V gene encodes CDR1 LGHDT and CDR2 YNNKEL (reference sequence). The CDR3 runs 18 residues. The ends were cut back, 4 bases at V and 1 base at J, with 21 bases in the middle. Method: immunoSEQ multiplex PCR; TCRdb's copy keeps in-frame clones and lacks some. Altogether about 260,000 clones are present, approximately 87% being singletons, with the ten largest covering 3.5% to 5.5%. The sequence was collected from a man in his fifties or sixties who had recovered from COVID-19. The sample was peripheral blood. The V call is TRBV3-1 (or the pseudogene TRBV3-2), the J call TRBJ2-3, with D possibly matching TRBD1 (5 bases). The chain's CDR3 is CASSLRPGVRRGTDTQYF. The CDR3 DNA sequence: TGTGCCAGCAGCCTCCGACCGGGCGTACGCAGGGGCACAGATACGCAGTATTTT.